This T cell receptor (beta chain) was captured in a study of T cell changes during pregnancy in multiple sclerosis (dated by TCRdb to about 2019). For the study in its entirety: In women with multiple sclerosis, the researchers looked at how the T cell repertoire shifted as pregnancy progressed.

Worth noting for this clone: There is no known antigen for this receptor. The input lacks base qualities; no much larger clone sits a single base away.

Library preparation was by the immunoSEQ multiplex PCR assay. TCRdb took this table from immuneACCESS and kept in-frame rearrangements with V and J called. Such tables lack part of the clones; where checked against another copy, unresolved V genes explain under half of the gap, and the rest is unexplained. A total of more than 85,000 clones appear in this sample, approximately 94% of them only once. The ten largest account for around 1.2% of the sample. The TCR sequence derives from a female donor with multiple sclerosis, enrolled in a pregnancy study. The material was peripheral blood, obtained in the second trimester of pregnancy.

The CDR3 in this case is CAISEFPTGLGYEQYF. Here is the DNA: TGTGCCATCAGTGAGTTTCCGACAGGGCTGGGCTACGAGCAGTACTTC. The rearrangement combines TRBV10-3 with TRBJ2-7, and TRBD1 matches 7 of the central bases. The germline V gene sets CDR1 to ENHRY and CDR2 to SYGVKD. Measured from the cysteine to the phenylalanine, the CDR3 is 16 residues long. Only the CDR3 portion is preserved as DNA: 48 bases, with reading frame beginning at the first base. V and J are trimmed by 1 base and 3 bases, and the gene matches miss 9 bases of the junction.